Shown below are 19 T cell receptor delta chains from a single sample sequenced in a study of γδ T cells in repeated Plasmodium falciparum infection. Vgamma9/Vdelta2+ and Vdelta2-negative gammadelta T cells were flow-sorted from PBMC for bulk sequencing. TCRdb ran CATT on the multiplex PCR reads. The sample lists 53,000 or so delta-chain clones, roughly 1.9% occurring once. Sequencing input: gamma-delta T cells from blood. These receptor sequences come from a pool of human donors (malaria-infected and uninfected, not separated).

This clone has ten or more counts. TCRdb pairs this DNA with a much larger clone's protein that differs at residue 16, likely a read error; the protein shown was translated from the DNA. The chain combines TRDV3 with TRDJ1; 10 positions match TRDD3. The J gene comes from matching the DNA to germline here; TCRdb lacks it. The CDR3 is made up of 19 amino acids. Germline V gene sequence: CDR1 TVYSNPD, CDR2 GDNSRS (reference sequence). CDR3 DNA sequence: TGTGCCTTCCCCCCCTTCCTGTTTGGGGGATACTCGGACACCGATAGACTCATCTTT. Its translation: CAFPPFLFGGYSDTDRLIF.

On this clone: A read error is the likely source, as a far larger clone sits one nucleotide away. Additional DNA sequences in this sample encode the identical CDR3. This sequence joins TRDV1 and TRDJ2; possible D gene TRDD3, 8 bases. No J gene is reported in TCRdb; it was inferred here by comparing the DNA with germline. The CDR3 sequence is 23 residues long. In germline, CDR1 is TSWWSYY, CDR2 QGS. This chain's CDR3 is CALGAMAFLHFTGGPALTAQLFF. CDR3 sequence (DNA): TGTGCTCTTGGGGCGATGGCCTTCCTCCATTTCACTGGGGGTCCCGCTTTGACAGCCCAACTCTTCTTT.

This clone was observed many times. This DNA translates differently at residue 21 from the TCRdb protein, which is that of a much larger clone; a read error is likely, and the protein shown is the DNA's own translation. No call exists for the J gene, whereas the V gene is TRDV1; TRDD3 is the table's D call, not checked against the DNA. The germline V gene has CDR1 TSWWSYY and CDR2 QGS. CDR3 length: 23 amino acids. The CDR3 DNA reads as TGTGCTCTTGGGGACCCGACCCCATCCCGTACTGGGGGATACGCGGGGTACACCGATAAACCCATCTTT. Amino acids: CALGDPTPSRTGGYAGYTDKPIF.

To note about this clone: The protein TCRdb gives is from a much larger clone and does not agree with this DNA's translation at residue 4, likely a read error; the protein shown here comes from the DNA. V usage is TRDV3 and J usage is TRDJ1; the match to TRDD3 covers 9 bases. TCRdb is silent on the J gene; assignment here came from matching the DNA to germline. Germline V lookup: CDR1 TVYSNPD, CDR2 GDNSRS (reference sequence). Trimming cost V 3 bases and J 1 base; bases outside gene matches: 6. This CDR3 is built from 14 residues. As DNA, the CDR3 is TGTGCCTTAAGACTGGGGGACCTCACCGATAAACTCATCTTT. Translated: CALRLGDLTDKLIF.

A note on this clone: A far larger clone differs by one base, so this is likely a read error. The same CDR3 also results from other DNA sequences found in this sample. The chain joins TRDV3 to TRDJ1; 7 bases line up with TRDD3. The CDR3 contains 17 residues. The germline CDR1 and CDR2 sequences are TVYSNPD and GDNSRS (reference sequence). CDR3 loop: CASDHLLGVQYTDKLIF. Here the CDR3 DNA reads TGTGCCTCCGACCACCTCCTGGGGGTCCAGTACACTGATAAACTCATCTTT.

Many counts were recorded for this clone. A far bigger clonotype differs at one base, so this is likely a read error. Additional DNA sequences in this sample encode the identical CDR3. CDR3 residues: CAFSYPSYLGDVLGDTLYTDKLIF. Written as DNA, the CDR3 is TGTGCCTTTAGCTACCCTTCCTACTTAGGGGATGTACTAGGGGATACGCTGTACACCGATAAACTCATCTTT. The gene calls are TRDV3 and TRDJ1, with D possibly called TRDD2 or TRDD3 (9 bases each). The V gene lost 0 bases and the J gene lost 0 bases, with 41 bases spanning the gap. The CDR3 is 24 amino acids. CDR1 and CDR2 from the germline V gene are TVYSNPD and GDNSRS (reference sequence).

This clone has ten or more counts. The amino acid sequence in TCRdb belongs to a much larger clone and departs from this DNA's translation at residue 20, likely a sequencing read error; the sequence shown is translated from the DNA. The chain recombines TRAV38-2/DV8 with TRDJ1, with 8 bases aligning to TRDD3. The CDR3 consists of 23 residues. The germline CDR1 and CDR2 sequences are TSESDYY and QEAYKQQN. The CDR3 region has the DNA TGTGCTTATAGGAGCCGCCGACCCCAAACCGCCCGGGGATACACCGAGTACACCGATAGACTCATCTTT. Translation: CAYRSRRPQTARGYTEYTDRLIF.

This clone occurred a few times. TCRdb's entry gives the protein of a much larger clone, which mismatches this DNA's translation at residue 5, likely from a read error; the protein reported here is translated from the DNA. The chain combines TRDV1 with TRDJ2; the D gene is possibly TRDD2 (6 bases). The J gene, absent from TCRdb, was called here by matching the DNA to germline. This CDR3 region has 26 residues. The V and J ends lost 4 bases and 6 bases respectively, with 48 bases between them. Germline V gene lookup returns CDR1 TSWWSYY and CDR2 QGS. The CDR3 spells CALGGLISRWNRVYLLPPLRAAQLFF. DNA of the CDR3: TGTGCTCTTGGGGGACTAATATCACGCTGGAATAGAGTATACCTCCTACCCCCGCTTCGGGCAGCACAACTCTTCTTT.

About this clone: This DNA's translation differs at residue 4 from TCRdb's protein, which comes from a much larger clone; a read error is likely, and the protein shown is translated from the DNA. V and J are TRDV3 and TRDJ1; 13 bases match TRDD3. The J gene, absent from TCRdb, was called here by matching the DNA to germline. Germline V gene sequence: CDR1 TVYSNPD, CDR2 GDNSRS (reference sequence). The CDR3 sequence is 23 residues long. After removal of 1 base from V and 2 bases from J, the junction contained 28 bases not matched to a gene. CDR3 sequence: CAFIGEPPPAYWGIRFLTDKLIF. The CDR3 nucleotides read TGTGCCTTTATCGGGGAGCCTCCTCCCGCTTACTGGGGGATACGCTTTTTAACCGATAAACTCATCTTT. Drawing the rest from reference TRDV3 and TRDJ1, the complete variable domain is CDKVTQSSPDQTVASGSEVVLLCTYDTVYSNPDLFWYRIRPDYSFQFVFYGDNSRSEGADFTQGRFSVKHILTQKAFHLVISPVRTEDSATYYCAFIGEPPPAYWGIRFLTDKLIFGKGTRVTVEP.

This clone has just one count. The chain recombines TRDV2 with TRDJ1, with TRDD3 identical over 12 bases. TCRdb supplies no J gene; here it was assigned by aligning the nucleotide sequence to germline. This CDR3 is 21 amino acids long. Germline assignment: CDR1 GEAIGNYY and CDR2 EKD. J gave up 1 base and V 1 base, and 18 bases lay outside the gene matches. The CDR3 nucleotides read TGTGCCTGTGACACGGTAGGGCTGGGGGATACGCGGGATCCCGTCACCGATAAACTCATCTTT. Translation gives CACDTVGLGDTRDPVTDKLIF.

This clone was counted a few times. The protein TCRdb gives is from a much larger clone and does not agree with this DNA's translation at residue 4, likely a read error; the protein shown here comes from the DNA. The chain has TRDV1 and TRDJ1; 9 bases are a match to TRDD3. Assignment of the J gene here rests on matching the DNA to germline, because TCRdb gives none. The CDR3 spans 23 residues. The germline V gene encodes CDR1 TSWWSYY and CDR2 QGS. The DNA for the CDR3 is TGTGCTCTTAGGGAACTTGGGGCTAGGTCGTACTGGGGGACGCGCTATTACACCGATAAACTCATCTTT. This translates into CALRELGARSYWGTRYYTDKLIF.

This clone was seen at least ten times. The protein TCRdb gives is from a much larger clone and does not agree with this DNA's translation at residue 3, likely a read error; the protein shown here comes from the DNA. The V call is TRDV3, the J call TRDJ1; maybe TRDD3 (5 bases). The germline V gene encodes CDR1 TVYSNPD and CDR2 GDNSRS (reference sequence). The CDR3 contains 19 residues. Here the CDR3 DNA reads TGTGCGTCCCACCCCTCTCCACCGAACGTACGGGATCGTTTGGGTAAACTCATCTTT. This translates into CASHPSPPNVRDRLGKLIF.

This clone was seen at least ten times. This DNA translates differently at residue 5 from the TCRdb protein, which is that of a much larger clone; a read error is likely, and the protein shown is the DNA's own translation. The genes are TRDV2 and TRDJ1, with 10 bases identical to TRDD3. TCRdb carries no J gene annotation; the J gene was assigned here by matching the DNA with germline. This CDR3 has 15 residues. CDR1 is GEAIGNYY, CDR2 EKD, per germline. J gave up 6 bases and V 7 bases, and 13 bases lay outside the gene matches. CDR3 in amino acids: CAWAIGGYYGNKLIF. CDR3 sequence (DNA): TGTGCCTGGGCTATTGGGGGATACTATGGGAATAAACTCATCTTT.

This clone has ten or more counts. Translating this DNA gives a protein that differs at residue 9 from the TCRdb one, which belongs to a much larger clone; a read error is likely, and the protein shown is this translation. This CDR3 reads CACDQRLGVPGSIF. DNA of the CDR3: TGTGCCTGTGACCAAAGGCTGGGGGTCCCAGGTTCCATCTTT. TRDV2 is the V gene, and the J gene was not called. The germline CDR1 and CDR2 sequences are GEAIGNYY and EKD. The CDR3 is made up of 14 amino acids.

To note about this clone: A far larger clone is one nucleotide away, so this likely arose from a read error. For the V gene the call is TRDV1; the J gene has no call; the table's D call TRDD3 went unverified against the DNA. The CDR3 extends over 20 amino acids. CDR1 TSWWSYY and CDR2 QGS come from the germline V gene. For the CDR3, the DNA is TGTGCTCTTGGGGCCTCCTACTCCCTTACCGGGGGATACGCTAGGACAGTGCTCATCTTT. Its translation is CALGASYSLTGGYARTVLIF.

On this clone itself: This is likely an artifact of a read error, given a far larger clone one base away. Other DNA sequences in the sample encode the same CDR3. V is TRDV1 and J is TRDJ1; D is perhaps TRDD3 (5 bases). This CDR3 spans 21 amino acids. Germline CDR1 is TSWWSYY and CDR2 is QGS. This CDR3 is CALGELEPAVMRITYTDKLIF. CDR3 sequence (DNA): TGTGCACTTGGGGAACTGGAGCCTGCTGTAATGAGGATTACGTACACCGATAAACTCATCTTT.

In its sample, this clone was seen a few times. This DNA's translation and the protein TCRdb lists, from a much larger clone, do not match at residue 6, likely due to a read error; the protein shown is translated from the DNA. J is TRDJ1 and V is TRDV1, with D maybe TRDD2 (5 bases). The CDR3 totals 17 residues. CDR1 TSWWSYY and CDR2 QGS come from the germline V gene. Trimming left V 2 bases short and J 0 bases short, with 16 bases between. CDR3 nucleotide sequence: TGTGCTCTTGGGGAAATGCTACGGACTCCTAACACCGATAAACTCATCTTT. Translated: CALGEMLRTPNTDKLIF.

With respect to this clone: TCRdb records a much larger clone's protein for this DNA, with a difference at residue 11 that likely arises from a read error; the protein given is the translation of the DNA. V gene TRDV1 combines with J gene TRDJ2, with D tentatively TRDD2 or TRDD3 (5 bases each). Germline matching of the DNA provided the J gene here, since TCRdb leaves it blank. CDR1 TSWWSYY and CDR2 QGS come from the germline V gene. The CDR3 totals 22 residues. The V end was cut by 4 bases, the J end by 0 bases, with 30 bases between. The CDR3 DNA follows: TGTGCTCTTGGGGGACTTCCCTCCAGGGGGGGCCCGGAATCAGCTTTGACAGCACAACTCTTCTTT. Residues: CALGGLPSRGGPESALTAQLFF.

This clone was detected only a few times. Translating this DNA gives a protein that differs at residue 5 from the TCRdb one, which belongs to a much larger clone; a read error is likely, and the protein shown is this translation. CDR3 region: CACDPVGESTDKLIF. The DNA of the CDR3 is TGTGCCTGTGACCCGGTGGGGGAGAGCACCGATAAACTCATCTTT. The chain couples TRDV2 to TRDJ1; 7 bases align to TRDD3. The J gene was missing in TCRdb and was found by matching the end of the DNA to germline. Trimming at V came to 3 bases and at J to 1 base, leaving 7 bases not matched to a gene. Looked up from germline, CDR1 is GEAIGNYY and CDR2 is EKD. The CDR3 sequence is 15 residues long.